This T cell receptor (beta chain) was retrieved from a study of T cells in localized non-small cell lung cancer. Concerning this clone: Its antigen is not identified.

Findings and limits, study-wide: It was uninvolved adjacent lung that showed the highest T cell clonality, exceeding tumor. As only one tumor region underwent sequencing, heterogeneity remains possible.

The germline CDR1 and CDR2 sequences are SGHRS and YFSETQ. CDR3 length: 16 residues. Trimming at V came to 0 bases and at J to 5 bases, leaving 5 bases not matched to a gene. The assay was immunoSEQ multiplex PCR, and TCRdb's table has in-frame clones only and misses some. Altogether around 70,000 clones are present, roughly nine tenths being singletons, with the ten largest covering about a fifth. This sequence was found in a male donor older than 55 with stage III squamous cell lung carcinoma. V is TRBV5-1 and J is TRBJ2-3; 11 nucleotides agree with TRBD1. The sequencing here drew on peripheral blood, taken before any cancer treatment. CDR3 coding DNA: TGCGCCAGCAGCTTGGGACCGGGACAGGGGGGAGATACGCAGTATTTT. As protein: CASSLGPGQGGDTQYF.